This T cell receptor (beta chain) was observed in a study of blood T cell repertoires in COVID-19. Study background: Spain, Italy and the United States supplied samples that represented acute and convalescent COVID-19. From T cells, B-cell-depleted T cells, or PBMCs came the material, which was cDNA or gDNA.

Per the germline V gene, CDR1 is LNHDA and CDR2 is SQIVND (reference sequence). Between the trimmed V and J ends, which lost 6 bases and 0 bases, there was a span of 12 bases. The CDR3 runs 15 residues. The authors' processing: Counts of nucleated cells, estimated from reference gene primer amplification, were obtained. TCRdb's copy holds only in-frame clones and misses some; the assay was immunoSEQ multiplex PCR. From that table come the V and J calls and clone size; the DNA was used to work out D and trimming. The sample shows tens of thousands of clones, about four fifths of them seen only once. Sequencing was carried out using peripheral blood. The source of this sequence is a man older than 75 with active or convalescent COVID-19. The chain carries TRBV19 and TRBJ1-3, with D perhaps TRBD1 (6 bases). CDR3 sequence (DNA): TGTGCCAGTAGGCGACAGGTCTTCTCTGGAAACACCATATATTTT. It yields the protein CASRRQVFSGNTIYF.